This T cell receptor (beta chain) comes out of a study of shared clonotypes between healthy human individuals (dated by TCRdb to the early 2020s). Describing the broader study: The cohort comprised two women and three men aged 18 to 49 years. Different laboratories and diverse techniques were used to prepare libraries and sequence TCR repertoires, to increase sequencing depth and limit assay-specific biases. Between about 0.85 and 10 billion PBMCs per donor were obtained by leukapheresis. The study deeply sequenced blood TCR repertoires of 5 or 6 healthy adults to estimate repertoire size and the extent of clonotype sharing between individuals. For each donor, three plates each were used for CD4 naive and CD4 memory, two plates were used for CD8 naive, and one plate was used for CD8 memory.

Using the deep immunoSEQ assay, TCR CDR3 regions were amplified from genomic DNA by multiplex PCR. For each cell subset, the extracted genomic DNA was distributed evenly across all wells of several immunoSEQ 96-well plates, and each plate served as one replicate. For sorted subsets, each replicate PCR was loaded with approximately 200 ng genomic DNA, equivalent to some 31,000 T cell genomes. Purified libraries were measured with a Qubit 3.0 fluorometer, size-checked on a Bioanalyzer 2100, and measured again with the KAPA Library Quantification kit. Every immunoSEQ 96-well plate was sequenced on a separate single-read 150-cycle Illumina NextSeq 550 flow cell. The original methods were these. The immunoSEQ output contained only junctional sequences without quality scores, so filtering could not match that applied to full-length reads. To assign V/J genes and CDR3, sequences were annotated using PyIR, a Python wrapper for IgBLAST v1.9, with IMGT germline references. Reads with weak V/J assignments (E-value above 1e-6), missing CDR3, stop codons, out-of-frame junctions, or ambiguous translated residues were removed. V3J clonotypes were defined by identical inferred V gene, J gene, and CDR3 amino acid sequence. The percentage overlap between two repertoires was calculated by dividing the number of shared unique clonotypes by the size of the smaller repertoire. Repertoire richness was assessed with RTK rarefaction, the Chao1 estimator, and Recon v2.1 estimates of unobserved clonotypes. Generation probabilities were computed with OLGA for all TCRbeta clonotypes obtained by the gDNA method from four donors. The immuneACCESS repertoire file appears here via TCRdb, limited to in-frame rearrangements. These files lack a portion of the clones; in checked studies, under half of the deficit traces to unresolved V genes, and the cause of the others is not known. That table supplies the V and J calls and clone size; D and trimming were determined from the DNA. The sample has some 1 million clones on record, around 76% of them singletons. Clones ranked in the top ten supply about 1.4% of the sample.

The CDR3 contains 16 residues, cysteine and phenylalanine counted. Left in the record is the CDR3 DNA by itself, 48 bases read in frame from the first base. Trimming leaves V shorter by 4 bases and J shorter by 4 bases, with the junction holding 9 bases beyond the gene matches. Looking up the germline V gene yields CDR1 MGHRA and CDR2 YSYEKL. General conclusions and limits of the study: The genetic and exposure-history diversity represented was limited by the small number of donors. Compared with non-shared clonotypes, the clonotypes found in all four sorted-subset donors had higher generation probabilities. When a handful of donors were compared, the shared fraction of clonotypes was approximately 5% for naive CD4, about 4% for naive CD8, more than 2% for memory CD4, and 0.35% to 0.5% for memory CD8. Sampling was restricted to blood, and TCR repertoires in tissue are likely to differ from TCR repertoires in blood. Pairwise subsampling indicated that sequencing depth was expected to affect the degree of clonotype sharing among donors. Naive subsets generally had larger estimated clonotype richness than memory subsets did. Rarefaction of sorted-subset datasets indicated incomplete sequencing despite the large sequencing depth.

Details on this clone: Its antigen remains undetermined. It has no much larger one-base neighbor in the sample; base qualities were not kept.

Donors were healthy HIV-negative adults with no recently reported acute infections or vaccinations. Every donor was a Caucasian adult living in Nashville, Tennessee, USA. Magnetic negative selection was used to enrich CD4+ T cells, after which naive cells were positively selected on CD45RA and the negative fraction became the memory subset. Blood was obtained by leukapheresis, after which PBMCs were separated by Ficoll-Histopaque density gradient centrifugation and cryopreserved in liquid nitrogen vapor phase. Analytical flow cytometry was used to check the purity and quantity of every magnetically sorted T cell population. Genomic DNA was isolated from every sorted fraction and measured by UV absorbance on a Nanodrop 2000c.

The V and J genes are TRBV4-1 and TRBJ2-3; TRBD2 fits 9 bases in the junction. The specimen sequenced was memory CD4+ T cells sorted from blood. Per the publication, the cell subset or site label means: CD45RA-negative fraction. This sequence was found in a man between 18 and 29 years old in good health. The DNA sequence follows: TGCGCCAGCAGCCCGATGGGGGCGGGGGGGGCAGATACGCAGTATTTT. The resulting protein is CASSPMGAGGADTQYF.